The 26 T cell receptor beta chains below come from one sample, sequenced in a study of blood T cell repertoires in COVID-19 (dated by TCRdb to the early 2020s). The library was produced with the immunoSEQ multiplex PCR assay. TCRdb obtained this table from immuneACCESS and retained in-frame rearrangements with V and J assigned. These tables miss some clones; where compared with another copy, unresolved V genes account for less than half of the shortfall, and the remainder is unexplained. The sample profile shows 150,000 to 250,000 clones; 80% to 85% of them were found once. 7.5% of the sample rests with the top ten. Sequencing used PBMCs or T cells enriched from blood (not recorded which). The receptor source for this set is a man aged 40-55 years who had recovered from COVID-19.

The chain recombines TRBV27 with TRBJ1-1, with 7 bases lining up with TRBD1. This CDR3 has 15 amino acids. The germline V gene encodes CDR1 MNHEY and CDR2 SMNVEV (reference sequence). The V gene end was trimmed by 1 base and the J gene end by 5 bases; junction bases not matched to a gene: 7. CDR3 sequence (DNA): TGTGCCAGCAGTTTATGGTCAGGGGGGTGGACTGAAGCTTTCTTT. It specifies CASSLWSGGWTEAFF.

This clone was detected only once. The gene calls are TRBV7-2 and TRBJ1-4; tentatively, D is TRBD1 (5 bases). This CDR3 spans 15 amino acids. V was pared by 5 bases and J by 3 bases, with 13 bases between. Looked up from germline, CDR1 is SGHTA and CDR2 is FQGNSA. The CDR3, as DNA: TGTGCCAGCAGCACCGAGACAGTCTCTAATGAAAAACTGTTTTTT. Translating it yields CASSTETVSNEKLFF.

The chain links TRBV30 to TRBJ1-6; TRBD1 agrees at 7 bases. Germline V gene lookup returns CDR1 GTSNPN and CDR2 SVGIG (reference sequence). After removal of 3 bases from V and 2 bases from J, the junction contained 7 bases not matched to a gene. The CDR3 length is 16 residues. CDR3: CAWSPGTVAYNSPLHF. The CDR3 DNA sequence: TGTGCCTGGAGCCCCGGGACAGTAGCCTATAATTCACCCCTCCACTTT.

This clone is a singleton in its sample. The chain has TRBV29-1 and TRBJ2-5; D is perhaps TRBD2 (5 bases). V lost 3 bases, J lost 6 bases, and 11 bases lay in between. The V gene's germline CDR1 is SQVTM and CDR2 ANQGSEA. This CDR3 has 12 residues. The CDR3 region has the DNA TGCAGCGTTGATGGAGGCGGGCAGACCCAGTACTTC. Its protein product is CSVDGGGQTQYF.

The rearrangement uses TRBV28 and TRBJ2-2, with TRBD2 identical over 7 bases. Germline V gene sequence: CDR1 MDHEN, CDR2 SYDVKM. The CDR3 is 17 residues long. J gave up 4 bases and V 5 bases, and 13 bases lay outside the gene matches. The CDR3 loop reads CASSPLKTSSLTGELFF. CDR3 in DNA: TGTGCCAGCAGTCCACTAAAGACTAGCAGCCTCACCGGGGAGCTGTTTTTT.

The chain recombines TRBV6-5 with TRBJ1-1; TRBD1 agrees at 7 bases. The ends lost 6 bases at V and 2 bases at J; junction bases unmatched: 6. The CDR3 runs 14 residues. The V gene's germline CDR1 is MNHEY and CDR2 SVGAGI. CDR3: CASRLQGTNTEAFF. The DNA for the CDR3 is TGTGCCAGCAGACTACAGGGGACTAACACTGAAGCTTTCTTT.

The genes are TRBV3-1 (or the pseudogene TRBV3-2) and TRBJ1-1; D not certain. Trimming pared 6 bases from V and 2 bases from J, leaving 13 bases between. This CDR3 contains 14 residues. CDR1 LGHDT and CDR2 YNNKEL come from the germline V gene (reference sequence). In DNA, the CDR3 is TGTGCCAGCAGGCCACCGGGAGATAACACTGAAGCTTTCTTT. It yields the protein CASRPPGDNTEAFF.

CDR3: CASSLNRDTEAFF. In DNA form, the CDR3 reads TGTGCCAGCAGCTTAAACAGGGACACTGAAGCTTTCTTT. V and J are TRBV7-6 and TRBJ1-1, with D possibly TRBD1 on 6 matching bases. Germline CDR1 reads SGHVS; CDR2 reads FNYEAQ. V lost 2 bases and J lost 3, with 7 bases in between. The CDR3 consists of 13 residues.

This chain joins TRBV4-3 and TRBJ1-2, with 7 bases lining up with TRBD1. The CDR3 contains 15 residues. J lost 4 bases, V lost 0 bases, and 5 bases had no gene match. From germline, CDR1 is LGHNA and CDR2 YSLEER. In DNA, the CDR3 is TGCGCCAGCAGCCAAGATCGACAGGGAGGCTATGGCTACACCTTC. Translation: CASSQDRQGGYGYTF.

CDR3 in amino acids: CASSLSGRQTEAFF. The CDR3 DNA reads TGTGCCAGCAGTTTAAGCGGCAGGCAGACTGAAGCTTTCTTT. This chain joins TRBV27 and TRBJ1-1; D unclear. Germline V gene sequence: CDR1 MNHEY, CDR2 SMNVEV (reference sequence). The CDR3 has 14 amino acids. The germline V and J ends were trimmed by 2 bases and 5 bases, with 12 bases remaining between them.

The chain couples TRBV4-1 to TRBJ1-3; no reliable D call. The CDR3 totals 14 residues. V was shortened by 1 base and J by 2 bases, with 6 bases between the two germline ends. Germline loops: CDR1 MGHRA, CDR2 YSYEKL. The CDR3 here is CASSQGTAGNTIYF. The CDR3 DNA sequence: TGCGCCAGCAGCCAAGGAACGGCTGGAAACACCATATATTTT.

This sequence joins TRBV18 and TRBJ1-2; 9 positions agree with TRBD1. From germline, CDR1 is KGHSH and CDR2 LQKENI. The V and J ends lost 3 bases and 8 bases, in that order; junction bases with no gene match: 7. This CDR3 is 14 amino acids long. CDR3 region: CASSPRTGVWGYTF. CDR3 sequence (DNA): TGTGCCAGCTCACCGAGGACAGGGGTGTGGGGCTACACCTTC.

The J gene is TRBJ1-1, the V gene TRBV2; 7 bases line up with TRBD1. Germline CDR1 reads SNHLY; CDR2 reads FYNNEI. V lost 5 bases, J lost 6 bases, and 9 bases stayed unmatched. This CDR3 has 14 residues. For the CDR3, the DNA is TGTGCCAGCAGTAAGGGGGCAGGGAGGTCTGAAGCTTTCTTT. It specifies CASSKGAGRSEAFF.

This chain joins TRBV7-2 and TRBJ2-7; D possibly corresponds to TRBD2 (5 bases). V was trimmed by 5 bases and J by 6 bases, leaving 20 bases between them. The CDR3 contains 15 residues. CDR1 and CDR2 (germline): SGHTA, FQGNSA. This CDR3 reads CASSTQAGVHGEQYF. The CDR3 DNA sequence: TGTGCCAGCAGCACCCAGGCCGGGGTCCATGGCGAGCAGTACTTC.

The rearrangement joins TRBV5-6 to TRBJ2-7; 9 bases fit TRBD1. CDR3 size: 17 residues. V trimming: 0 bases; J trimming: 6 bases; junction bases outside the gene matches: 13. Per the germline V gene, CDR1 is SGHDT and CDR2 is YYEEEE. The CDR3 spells CASSLAPAGQGSGEQYF. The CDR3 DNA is TGTGCCAGCAGCTTGGCCCCGGCGGGACAGGGATCGGGCGAGCAGTACTTC.

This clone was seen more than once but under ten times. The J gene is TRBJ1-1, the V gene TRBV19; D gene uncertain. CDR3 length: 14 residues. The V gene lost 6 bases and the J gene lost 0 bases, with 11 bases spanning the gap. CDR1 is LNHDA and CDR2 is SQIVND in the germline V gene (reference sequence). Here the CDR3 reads CASRRESMNTEAFF. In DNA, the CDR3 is TGTGCCAGTAGGCGGGAGTCGATGAACACTGAAGCTTTCTTT.

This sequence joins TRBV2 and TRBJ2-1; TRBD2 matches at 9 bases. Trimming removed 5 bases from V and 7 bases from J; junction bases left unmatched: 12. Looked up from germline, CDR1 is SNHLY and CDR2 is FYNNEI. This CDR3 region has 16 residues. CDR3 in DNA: TGTGCCAGCAGTTGGGGTAGCGGGGGAACAGGAAATGAGCAGTTCTTC. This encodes CASSWGSGGTGNEQFF.

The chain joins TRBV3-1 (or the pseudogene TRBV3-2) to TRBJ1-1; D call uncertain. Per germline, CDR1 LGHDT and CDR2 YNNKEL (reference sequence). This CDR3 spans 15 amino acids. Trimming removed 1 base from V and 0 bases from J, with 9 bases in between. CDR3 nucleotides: TGTGCCAGCAGCCAAGTTAGCGCAGTGAACACTGAAGCTTTCTTT. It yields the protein CASSQVSAVNTEAFF.

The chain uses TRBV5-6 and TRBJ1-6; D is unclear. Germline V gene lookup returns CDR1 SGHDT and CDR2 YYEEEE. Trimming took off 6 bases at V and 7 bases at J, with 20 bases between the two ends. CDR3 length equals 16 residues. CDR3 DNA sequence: TGTGCCAGCACCTGGGCAGGTTCCAGTAGGAATTCACCCCTCCACTTT. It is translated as CASTWAGSSRNSPLHF. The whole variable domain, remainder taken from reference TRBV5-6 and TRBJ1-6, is DAGVTQSPTHLIKTRGQQVTLRCSPKSGHDTVSWYQQALGQGPQFIFQYYEEEERQRGNFPDRFSGHQFPNYSSELNVNALLLGDSALYLCASTWAGSSRNSPLHFGNGTRLTVT.

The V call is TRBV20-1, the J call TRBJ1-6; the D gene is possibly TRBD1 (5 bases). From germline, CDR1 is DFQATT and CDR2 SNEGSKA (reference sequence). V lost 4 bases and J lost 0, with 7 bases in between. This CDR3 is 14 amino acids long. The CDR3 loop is CSATDSSYNSPLHF. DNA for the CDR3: TGCAGTGCTACTGACAGCTCCTATAATTCACCCCTCCACTTT.

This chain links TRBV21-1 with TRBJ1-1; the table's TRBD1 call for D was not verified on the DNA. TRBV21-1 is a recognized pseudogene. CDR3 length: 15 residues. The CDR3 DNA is TGTGCCAGCACCCTAAAAAGAAGGGAGAGACAGGTGGCATTCTTT. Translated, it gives CASTLKRRERQVAFF.

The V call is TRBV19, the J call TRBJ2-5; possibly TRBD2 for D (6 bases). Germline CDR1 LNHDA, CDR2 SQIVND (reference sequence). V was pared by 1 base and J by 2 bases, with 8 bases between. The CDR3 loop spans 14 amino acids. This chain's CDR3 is CASSIGGVQETQYF. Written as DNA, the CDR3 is TGTGCCAGTAGTATAGGCGGGGTTCAAGAGACCCAGTACTTC.

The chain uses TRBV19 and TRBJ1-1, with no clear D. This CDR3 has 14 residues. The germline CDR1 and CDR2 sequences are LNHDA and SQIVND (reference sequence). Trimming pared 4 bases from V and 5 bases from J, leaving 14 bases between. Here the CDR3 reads CASSTGKWRTEAFF. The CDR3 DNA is TGTGCCAGTAGTACCGGTAAGTGGAGGACTGAAGCTTTCTTT.

The CDR3 spells CASSPRTSGGYEQYF. The DNA for the CDR3 is TGTGCCAGCAGCCCTCGGACTAGCGGGGGGTACGAGCAGTACTTC. The chain carries TRBV4-2 and TRBJ2-7, with 14 nucleotides matching TRBD2. The J segment lost 4 bases and the V segment lost 4 bases, leaving 3 bases of the junction unmatched. The germline gives CDR1 LGHNA, CDR2 YNFKEQ. The CDR3 runs to 15 residues.

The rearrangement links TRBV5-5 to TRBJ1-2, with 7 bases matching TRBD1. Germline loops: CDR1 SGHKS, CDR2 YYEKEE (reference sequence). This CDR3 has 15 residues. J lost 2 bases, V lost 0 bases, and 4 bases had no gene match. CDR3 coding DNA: TGTGCCAGCAGCTTGGACCCACAGGGGAACTATGGCTACACCTTC. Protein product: CASSLDPQGNYGYTF.

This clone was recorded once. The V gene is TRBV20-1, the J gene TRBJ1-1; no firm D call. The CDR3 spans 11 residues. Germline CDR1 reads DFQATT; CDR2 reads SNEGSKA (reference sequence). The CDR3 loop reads CSARSNTEAFF. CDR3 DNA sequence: TGCAGCGCCCGGAGTAACACTGAAGCTTTCTTT.